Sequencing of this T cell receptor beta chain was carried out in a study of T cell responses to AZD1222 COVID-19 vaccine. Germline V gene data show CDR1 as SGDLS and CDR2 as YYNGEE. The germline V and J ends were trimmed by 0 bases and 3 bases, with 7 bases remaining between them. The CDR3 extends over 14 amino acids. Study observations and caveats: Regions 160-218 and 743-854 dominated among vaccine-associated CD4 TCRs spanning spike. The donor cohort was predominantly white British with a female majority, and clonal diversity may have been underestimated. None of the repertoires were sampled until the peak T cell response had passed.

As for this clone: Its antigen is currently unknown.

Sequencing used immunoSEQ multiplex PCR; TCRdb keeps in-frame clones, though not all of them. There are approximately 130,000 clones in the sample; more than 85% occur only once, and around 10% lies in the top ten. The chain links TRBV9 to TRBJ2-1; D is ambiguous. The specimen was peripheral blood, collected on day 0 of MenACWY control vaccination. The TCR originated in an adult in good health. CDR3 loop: CASSVGNVYNEQFF. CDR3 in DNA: TGTGCCAGCAGCGTAGGTAATGTCTACAATGAGCAGTTCTTC. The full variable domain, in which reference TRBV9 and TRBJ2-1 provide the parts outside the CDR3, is DSGVTQTPKHLITATGQRVTLRCSPRSGDLSVYWYQQSLDQGLQFLIQYYNGEERAKGNILERFSAQQFPDLHSELNLSSLELGDSALYFCASSVGNVYNEQFFGPGTRLTVL.